These 20 T cell receptor beta chains were sequenced from one sample in a study of beta chain features in type 1 diabetes. Every isolated RNA sample was fully reverse transcribed, so sequencing captured expressed TCRB transcripts. Clones were read by immunoSEQ multiplex PCR, and TCRdb kept only the in-frame ones, dropping some. The profile shows over 150,000 clones, roughly 8% of them singletons. Sequences were obtained from central memory CD4+ T cells from blood. Every receptor here comes from a man between 18 and 35 years old in good health.

This clone has at least ten counts. V and J are TRBV6-4 and TRBJ2-1; D may be TRBD2 (5 bases). V was pared by 4 bases and J by 7 bases, with 8 bases between. Germline V lookup: CDR1 MRHNA, CDR2 SNTAGT. The CDR3 loop spans 12 amino acids. The CDR3 DNA is TGTGCCAGCAGTGCCGGGGAAAATGAGCAGTTCTTC. Encoded protein: CASSAGENEQFF.

This clone occurred many times. The chain employs TRBV28 and TRBJ1-1; unclear D gene. Trimming left V 5 bases short and J 2 bases short, with 12 bases between. Germline CDR1 is MDHEN and CDR2 is SYDVKM. The CDR3 loop spans 14 amino acids. CDR3 amino acids: CASSPGSQNTEAFF. Written as DNA, the CDR3 is TGTGCCAGCAGTCCCGGGTCTCAAAACACTGAAGCTTTCTTT. The variable domain in full, completed from reference TRBV28 and TRBJ1-1, reads DVKVTQSSRYLVKRTGEKVFLECVQDMDHENMFWYRQDPGLGLRLIYFSYDVKMKEKGDIPEGYSVSREKKERFSLILESASTNQTSMYLCASSPGSQNTEAFFGQGTRLTVV.

This clone has only a few counts. For the CDR3, the DNA is TGTGCCAGCAGTGACTCGGTACGGGACAGGGGGCGAAATGAGCAGTTCTTC. Its translation: CASSDSVRDRGRNEQFF. The V and J genes are TRBV6-4 and TRBJ2-1; 12 bases agree with TRBD1. J lost 7 bases, V lost 0 bases, and 7 bases had no gene match. The germline gives CDR1 MRHNA, CDR2 SNTAGT. The CDR3 totals 17 residues.

Written as DNA, the CDR3 is TGTGCCAGCAGCTCAATGGACAATTACAATGAGCAGTTCTTC. It codes for CASSSMDNYNEQFF. This chain joins TRBV5-4 and TRBJ2-1, with D maybe TRBD1 (5 bases). Looked up from germline, CDR1 is SGHNT and CDR2 is YYREEE (reference sequence). The ends were cut back, 3 bases at V and 4 bases at J, with 11 bases in the middle. CDR3 size: 14 residues.

There are a few counts of this clone. This sequence joins TRBV7-2 and TRBJ1-2, with TRBD1 matching over 8 bases. The CDR3 sequence is 16 residues long. Germline V gene data show CDR1 as SGHTA and CDR2 as FQGNSA. With 5 bases clipped from V and 8 bases from J, the junction kept 16 bases outside the gene matches. The CDR3 DNA is TGTGCCAGCAGCCCGCAAACCGGGACAGGAAGGAGGGGCTACACCTTC. It codes for CASSPQTGTGRRGYTF.

This chain joins TRBV4-3 and TRBJ2-1, with 10 bases fitting TRBD2. Germline CDR1 is LGHNA and CDR2 is YSLEER. The trim removed 4 bases at V and 8 bases at J, leaving 14 bases unmatched. The CDR3 sequence is 17 residues long. The CDR3 reads CASSPHDLGLADHEQFF. The CDR3 DNA follows: TGCGCCAGCAGCCCTCATGACCTCGGACTAGCGGACCATGAGCAGTTCTTC.

This clone was observed a handful of times. V and J are TRBV4-3 and TRBJ2-7, with 11 bases fitting TRBD2. The germline CDR1 and CDR2 sequences are LGHNA and YSLEER. After removal of 4 bases from V and 1 base from J, the junction contained 3 bases not matched to a gene. This CDR3 has 15 amino acids. CDR3 in amino acids: CASSRASGGSYEQYF. The CDR3 coding sequence is TGCGCCAGCAGCCGGGCTAGCGGGGGGTCCTACGAGCAGTACTTC.

This clone occurred a few times. The CDR3 sequence is CASSAEVQGRGYTF. The CDR3 DNA reads as TGTGCCAGCAGCGCAGAGGTTCAGGGGCGCGGCTACACCTTC. This sequence joins TRBV6-6 and TRBJ1-2; weak D call: TRBD1 (6 bases). CDR3 length: 14 residues. From germline, CDR1 is MNHNY and CDR2 SVGAGI (reference sequence). With 6 bases removed from V and 8 bases from J, the gap between germline ends came to 19 bases.

The rearrangement uses TRBV9 and TRBJ2-1; TRBD2 matches at 11 bases. With V trimmed by 3 bases and J by 8 bases, 4 bases remained unmatched. Germline V lookup: CDR1 SGDLS, CDR2 YYNGEE. This CDR3 has 14 residues. The CDR3 DNA sequence: TGTGCCAGCAGCGGAGGGACTAGCGGCGATGAGCAGTTCTTC. The encoded protein is CASSGGTSGDEQFF.

The J gene is TRBJ2-7, the V gene TRBV7-8, with 12 bases that match TRBD1. V lost 5 bases to trimming and J lost 4 bases; unmatched junction nucleotides: 9. Germline values: CDR1 SGHVS, CDR2 FQNEAQ. The CDR3 has 16 amino acids. CDR3 sequence reads: CASSKTRDRGPYEQYF. CDR3 in DNA: TGTGCCAGCAGCAAGACCCGGGACAGGGGGCCATACGAGCAGTACTTC.

In this sample, this clone turned up many times. The chain joins TRBV9 to TRBJ1-2, with 7 positions matching TRBD1. Unmatched junction bases numbered 4, after V lost 3 bases and J lost 5 bases. Germline V gene lookup returns CDR1 SGDLS and CDR2 YYNGEE. The CDR3 runs to 13 residues. The chain's CDR3 is CASSAQGSYGYTF. DNA for the CDR3: TGTGCCAGCAGCGCACAGGGGAGTTATGGCTACACCTTC.

There are a few counts of this clone. This chain joins TRBV2 and TRBJ1-5; maybe TRBD1 (6 bases). This CDR3 has 13 residues. Trimming left V 7 bases short and J 3 bases short, with 10 bases between. Germline loops: CDR1 SNHLY, CDR2 FYNNEI. For the CDR3, the DNA is TGTGCCAGCACACAGGGCACCAATCAGCCCCAGCATTTT. The encoded protein is CASTQGTNQPQHF.

This clone turned up a few times. The chain is built from TRBV29-1 and TRBJ1-3; D call uncertain. Germline CDR1 reads SQVTM; CDR2 reads ANQGSEA. There are 13 residues in the CDR3. The V end lost 6 bases, the J end lost 4 bases, and 13 bases lay between the germline ends. The CDR3 sequence: CSVREGGGNTIYF. CDR3 bases: TGCAGCGTCCGGGAGGGTGGCGGAAACACCATATATTTT.

The rearrangement links TRBV28 to TRBJ1-3, with TRBD1 matching 11 bases. Germline CDR1 reads MDHEN; CDR2 reads SYDVKM. CDR3 length: 16 residues. V was pared by 5 bases and J by 4 bases, with 7 bases of the junction left unmatched. CDR3 DNA: TGTGCCAGCAGTCCACGGACAGGGGGCTCCGGAAACACCATATATTTT. This encodes CASSPRTGGSGNTIYF.

The rearrangement uses TRBV7-2 and TRBJ2-5; 9 bases are shared with TRBD2. Germline V gives CDR1 SGHTA, CDR2 FQGNSA. With 5 bases clipped from V and 5 bases from J, the junction kept 9 bases outside the gene matches. This CDR3 contains 15 residues. The CDR3 DNA sequence: TGTGCCAGCAGCGAAGATGGGACTAGCAGGGAGACCCAGTACTTC. It translates to CASSEDGTSRETQYF.

This clone turned up a few times. The rearrangement uses TRBV7-2 and TRBJ1-2; weak D call: TRBD1 (6 bases). CDR1 and CDR2 (germline): SGHTA, FQGNSA. The CDR3 consists of 15 residues. Trimming shortened V by 5 bases and J by 7 bases, and 20 bases separated the two germline ends. The CDR3 DNA reads TGTGCCAGCAGCCCTCTGGGGGGGGCAAAAGGTGGCTACACCTTC. Translating gives CASSPLGGAKGGYTF.

The CDR3 bases are TGTGCCAGCGGGGAGCGTGGGGCCAACGTCCTGACTTTC. Protein sequence: CASGERGANVLTF. The V call is TRBV7-3, the J call TRBJ2-6; D is perhaps TRBD2 (5 bases). The CDR3 has 13 amino acids. Looked up from germline, CDR1 is SGHTA and CDR2 is FQGTGA. Trimming left V 8 bases short and J 3 bases short, with 8 bases between. Full variable domain (missing parts from reference TRBV7-3 and TRBJ2-6): GAGVSQTPSNKVTEKGKYVELRCDPISGHTALYWYRQSLGQGPEFLIYFQGTGAADDSGLPNDRFFAVRPEGSVSTLKIQRTERGDSAVYLCASGERGANVLTFGAGSRLTVL.

This clone turned up a few times. J is TRBJ2-2 and V is TRBV5-1, with D perhaps TRBD1 (5 bases). Trimming shortened V by 7 bases and J by 4 bases, and 8 bases separated the two germline ends. The germline V gene encodes CDR1 SGHRS and CDR2 YFSETQ. This CDR3 contains 12 residues. The DNA of the CDR3 is TGCGCCAGCCGACAGTTCACCGGGGAGCTGTTTTTT. Translating gives CASRQFTGELFF.

This clone was detected a few times. At the DNA level, this CDR3 is encoded by other sequences in the same sample as well. The rearrangement uses TRBV29-1 and TRBJ1-1; 11 nucleotides match TRBD1. The CDR3 has 15 residues. The germline CDR1 and CDR2 sequences are SQVTM and ANQGSEA. With V trimmed by 1 base and J by 1 base, 2 bases remained unmatched. CDR3 sequence (DNA): TGCAGCGTTGAAGGGACAGGGGGCGCGAACACTGAAGCTTTCTTT. Translating it yields CSVEGTGGANTEAFF.

This sequence joins TRBV5-4 and TRBJ2-7; 7 bases match TRBD1. The J segment lost 0 bases and the V segment lost 0 bases, leaving 6 bases of the junction unmatched. Germline lookup yields CDR1 SGHNT and CDR2 YYREEE (reference sequence). The CDR3 is made up of 16 amino acids. The CDR3 reads CASSLAMGQNSYEQYF. As DNA, the CDR3 is TGTGCCAGCAGCTTGGCCATGGGACAGAACTCCTACGAGCAGTACTTC. The full variable domain, in which reference TRBV5-4 and TRBJ2-7 provide the parts outside the CDR3, is ETGVTQSPTHLIKTRGQQVTLRCSSQSGHNTVSWYQQALGQGPQFIFQYYREEENGRGNFPPRFSGLQFPNYSSELNVNALELDDSALYLCASSLAMGQNSYEQYFGPGTRLTVT.